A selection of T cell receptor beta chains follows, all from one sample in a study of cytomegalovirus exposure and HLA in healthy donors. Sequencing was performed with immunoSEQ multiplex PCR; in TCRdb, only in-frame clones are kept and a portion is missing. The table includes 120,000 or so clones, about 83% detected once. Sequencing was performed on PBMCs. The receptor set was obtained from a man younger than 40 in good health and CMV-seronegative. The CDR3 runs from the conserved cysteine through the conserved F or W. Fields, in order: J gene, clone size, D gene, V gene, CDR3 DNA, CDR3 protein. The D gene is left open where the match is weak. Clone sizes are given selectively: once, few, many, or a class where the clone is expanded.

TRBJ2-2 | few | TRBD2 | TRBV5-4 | TGTGCCAGCAGCTTGGACCGACTAGCGGTCACCGGGGAGCTGTTTTTT | CASSLDRLAVTGELFF
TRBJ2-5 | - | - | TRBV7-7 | TGTGCCAGCAGCCAGGGTCTAGCGCAGGGAGAGACCCAGTACTTC | CASSQGLAQGETQYF
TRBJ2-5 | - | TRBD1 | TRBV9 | TGTGCCAGCAGCGGGACCCACCGACAGGGGGAGTTGGAGACCCAGTACTTC | CASSGTHRQGELETQYF
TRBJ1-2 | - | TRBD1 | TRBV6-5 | TGTGCCAGCAGACAAGACAGGGTCGGTGGCTACACCTTC | CASRQDRVGGYTF
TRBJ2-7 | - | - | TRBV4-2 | TGTGCCAGCAGCCAAGATCTAGGCGGTGGCGCCTACGAGCAGTACTTC | CASSQDLGGGAYEQYF
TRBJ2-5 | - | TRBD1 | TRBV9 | TGTGCCAGCAGCGTAGATGGGACAGGGCGAGAGACCCAGTACTTC | CASSVDGTGRETQYF
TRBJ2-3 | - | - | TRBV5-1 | TGCGCCACAGGTCGGTCGCAGTTCACTAGCACAGATACGCAGTATTTT | CATGRSQFTSTDTQYF
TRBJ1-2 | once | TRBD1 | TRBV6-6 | TGTGCCAGCAGGGAGGGACAGGGGGGCTATGGCTACACCTTC | CASREGQGGYGYTF
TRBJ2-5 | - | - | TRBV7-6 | TGTGCCAGCAGCTTCTATAGCGGACAAGAGACCCAGTACTTC | CASSFYSGQETQYF
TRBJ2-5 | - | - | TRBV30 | - | CAWSVGGGTGPYF
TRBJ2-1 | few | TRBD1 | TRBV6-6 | TGTGCCAGCAGGCGTCATGGTACAGGGGGCTTTAGTGAGCAGTTCTTC | CASRRHGTGGFSEQFF
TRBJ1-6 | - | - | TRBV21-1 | TGTGCCAGCAGCAAAGGTATAAAGGGGACAGGGTATAATTCACCCCTCCACTTT | CASSKGIKGTGYNSPLHF
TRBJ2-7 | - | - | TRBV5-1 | TGCGCCAGCGCCCCGGGGAGGTCCTCCAGCACCTACGAGCAGTACTTC | CASAPGRSSSTYEQYF
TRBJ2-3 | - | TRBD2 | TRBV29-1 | TGCAGCGTCGCTGGACTAGCGGGAGGAGCAGATACGCAGTATTTT | CSVAGLAGGADTQYF
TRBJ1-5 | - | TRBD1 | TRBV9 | TGTGCCAGCAGCGCGACAGGGAGTGGGGATCAGCCCCAGCATTTT | CASSATGSGDQPQHF
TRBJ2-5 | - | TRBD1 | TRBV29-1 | TGCAGCGTTGTCCCCGGACAGGGGCGAGAGACCCAGTACTTC | CSVVPGQGRETQYF
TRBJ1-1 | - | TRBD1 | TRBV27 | TGTGCCAGCAGTTTCCTGCGGACAGGGATGAACACTGAAGCTTTCTTT | CASSFLRTGMNTEAFF
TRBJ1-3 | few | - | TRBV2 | TGTGCCAGCAGGTCGGGAGACACCATATATTTT | CASRSGDTIYF
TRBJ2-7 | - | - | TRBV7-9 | TGTGCCAGCAGCCCGTCCTACGAGCAGTACTTC | CASSPSYEQYF
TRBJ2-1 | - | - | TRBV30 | TGTGCCACTAAGAGCTCCTACAATGAGCAGTTCTTC | CATKSSYNEQFF
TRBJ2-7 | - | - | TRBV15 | TGTGCCACCAGCAGAAATACAGGGACCTACGAGCAGTACTTC | CATSRNTGTYEQYF
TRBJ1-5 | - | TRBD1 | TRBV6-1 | TGTGCCAGCAAGACCGACAGGGAGCGCAATCAGCCCCAGCATTTT | CASKTDRERNQPQHF
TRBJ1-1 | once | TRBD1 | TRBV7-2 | TGTGCCAGCAGCCTACTGGGACAGGGGAACACTGAAGCTTTCTTT | CASSLLGQGNTEAFF
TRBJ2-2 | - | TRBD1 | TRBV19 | TGTGCCAGTAGTATAGATGGGACAGGGGATCTCGGGGAGCTGTTTTTT | CASSIDGTGDLGELFF
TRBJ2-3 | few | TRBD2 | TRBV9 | TGTGCCAGCAGCGTGGAGCGGGGGGGAGGCACAGATACGCAGTATTTT | CASSVERGGGTDTQYF
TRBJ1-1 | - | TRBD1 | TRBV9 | TGTGCCAGCAGCCGTCCCGGGACAGGGGCCAACACTGAAGCTTTCTTT | CASSRPGTGANTEAFF
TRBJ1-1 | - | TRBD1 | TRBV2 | TGTGCCAGCGGACAGGGGATGAGGAAAAACACTGAAGCTTTCTTT | CASGQGMRKNTEAFF
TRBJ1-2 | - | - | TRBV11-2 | TGTGCCAGCAGACCCTCAGCCTGGCCAGGTTTATTGGATGGCTACACCTTC | CASRPSAWPGLLDGYTF